The 25 T cell receptor beta chains below come from one sample, sequenced in a study of blood T cells in healthy people across ages. A J-beta primer mix and a sample-barcoded 5' primer were used in a second PCR of roughly 6 to 12 cycles. TCRdb used MiXCR to reprocess the 5' RACE reads, holding one entry per CDR3 protein. The profile covers over 1,200,000 distinct CDR3 sequences, with approximately 63% appearing a single time and approximately 7% taken by the ten largest. The source material was blood. These receptor sequences come from a man aged 18 to 29 in good health.

This rearrangement joins TRBV20-1 to TRBJ2-5, with D possibly matching TRBD2 (5 bases). The CDR3 length is 13 residues. V lost 6 bases and J lost 1, with 12 bases in between. Germline assignment: CDR1 DFQATT and CDR2 SNEGSKA (reference sequence). In DNA form, the CDR3 reads TGCAGTGCCCAAACTAGGATCCAAGAGACCCAGTACTTC. This codes for CSAQTRIQETQYF.

The gene calls are TRBV12-3 or TRBV12-4 and TRBJ2-3; D call uncertain. Trimming pared 7 bases from V and 4 bases from J, leaving 12 bases between. This CDR3 has 13 amino acids. The CDR3 spells CASTATVADTQYF. The DNA for the CDR3 is TGTGCCAGCACTGCAACGGTGGCAGATACGCAGTATTTT.

A few counts support this clonotype. The V gene is TRBV4-2, the J gene TRBJ2-3; perhaps TRBD2 as D (7 bases). Germline V lookup: CDR1 LGHNA, CDR2 YNFKEQ. Trimming removed 2 bases from V and 3 bases from J, with 15 bases in between. The CDR3 length is 16 residues. CDR3 in amino acids: CASSQQNREGTDTQYF. CDR3 DNA sequence: TGTGCCAGCAGCCAACAGAACAGGGAGGGAACAGATACGCAGTATTTT.

Only one count was recorded for this clonotype. The CDR3 DNA follows: TGCGCCAGCAATCAGGGACAGGGGGGTTCGGCCCTCCACTTT. Its protein is CASNQGQGGSALHF. This sequence joins TRBV4-1 and TRBJ1-6; 11 bases align to TRBD1. The CDR3 runs to 14 residues. Trimming took 7 bases from V and 14 from J; bases not matched to a gene: 10. Germline V CDR1 and CDR2: MGHRA, YSYEKL.

The genes are TRBV5-1 and TRBJ2-7; D might be TRBD1 or TRBD2, each matching 5 bases. The germline V gene has CDR1 SGHRS and CDR2 YFSETQ. The V gene lost 1 base and the J gene lost 5 bases, with 22 bases spanning the gap. The CDR3 is 17 residues long. In DNA form, the CDR3 reads TGCGCCAGCAGCTTGCAGGGCAACTACCAAAGGGGACACGAGCAGTACTTC. Translating gives CASSLQGNYQRGHEQYF. Full variable domain (remainder filled in from reference TRBV5-1 and TRBJ2-7): KAGVTQTPRYLIKTRGQQVTLSCSPISGHRSVSWYQQTPGQGLQFLFEYFSETQRNKGNFPGRFSGRQFSNSRSEMNVSTLELGDSALYLCASSLQGNYQRGHEQYFGPGTRLTVT.

J is TRBJ2-7 and V is TRBV10-3; TRBD1 is a possible D gene (5 bases). Germline loops: CDR1 ENHRY, CDR2 SYGVKD. The CDR3 consists of 12 residues. V was clipped by 3 bases and J by 6 bases, with 9 bases between them. Here the CDR3 reads CAISDGHTEQYF. CDR3 sequence (DNA): TGTGCCATCAGTGACGGACATACCGAGCAGTACTTC.

V is TRBV4-2 and J is TRBJ2-7; 9 bases are shared with TRBD2. CDR1 and CDR2 (germline): LGHNA, YNFKEQ. The CDR3 length is 15 residues. J was trimmed by 0 bases and V by 4 bases; bases with no gene match: 4. This chain's CDR3 is CASSPSGISSYEQYF. DNA for the CDR3: TGTGCCAGCAGCCCTAGCGGGATCAGCTCCTACGAGCAGTACTTC.

This chain joins TRBV5-1 and TRBJ2-5; 7 bases are a match to TRBD2. TRBJ2-7 matches the DNA end more closely, so the J call is doubtful. This CDR3 is built from 16 residues. Germline loops: CDR1 SGHRS, CDR2 YFSETQ. In DNA form, the CDR3 reads TGCGCCAGCAGCTCCGGGGGGACGCCGAGCTCCTACGAGCAGTACTTC. Translation gives CASSSGGTPSSYEQYF.

For this clonotype: Sequence at one end of the junction differs from germline and may be a read error. V gene TRBV27 combines with J gene TRBJ2-1; D call uncertain. CDR1 and CDR2 from the germline V gene are MNHEY and SMNVEV (reference sequence). This CDR3 is built from 13 residues. The CDR3 nucleotides are TGTGCCAGCAGTGTATCGAGAAGCAATGAGCAGTTCTTC. Translating it yields CASSVSRSNEQFF.

For the CDR3, the DNA is TGTGCCAGCGCCGTAGGCCGGACTGAAGCTTTCTTT. It specifies CASAVGRTEAFF. The chain has TRBV6-6 and TRBJ1-1; D unclear. The ends were cut back, 8 bases at V and 5 bases at J, with 12 bases in the middle. This CDR3 is built from 12 residues. The germline CDR1 and CDR2 sequences are MNHNY and SVGAGI (reference sequence).

This clonotype has ten or more counts. The CDR3 is CASRGRSYEQYF. DNA of the CDR3: TGTGCCAGCAGGGGACGGAGCTACGAGCAGTACTTC. This chain links TRBV6-5 with TRBJ2-7; D tentatively reads TRBD1 or TRBD2 (5 bases each). Germline CDR1 reads MNHEY; CDR2 reads SVGAGI. V lost 6 bases, J lost 3 bases, and 9 bases lay in between. The length of the CDR3 is 12 residues.

This sequence joins TRBV7-2 and TRBJ2-2; a weak D match, TRBD1 (6 bases). Trimming removed 5 bases from V and 7 bases from J, with 17 bases in between. The CDR3 spans 15 residues. CDR1 and CDR2 (germline): SGHTA, FQGNSA. The CDR3 reads CASSEPDSHFGELFF. Here the CDR3 DNA reads TGTGCCAGCAGCGAACCGGACAGCCACTTCGGGGAGCTGTTTTTT.

This clonotype occurred a few times. The chain employs TRBV29-1 and TRBJ2-7; 8 positions match TRBD1. Trimming took 3 bases from V and 5 from J; bases not matched to a gene: 6. CDR1 and CDR2 from the germline V gene are SQVTM and ANQGSEA. The CDR3 runs to 13 residues. Written as DNA, the CDR3 is TGCAGCGTTGAGGACAGGGATCAAGACGAGCAGTACTTC. Translated: CSVEDRDQDEQYF.

CDR3 amino acids: CASATGNGYTF. CDR3 nucleotides: TGTGCCAGCGCAACAGGGAATGGCTACACCTTC. V gene TRBV18 combines with J gene TRBJ1-2, with a tentative D call TRBD1 (6 bases). V gave up 8 bases and J gave up 6 bases, with 10 bases separating them. Germline loops: CDR1 KGHSH, CDR2 LQKENI. The CDR3 length is 11 residues. Combining the CDR3 with reference TRBV18 and TRBJ1-2 gives the whole variable domain NAGVMQNPRHLVRRRGQEARLRCSPMKGHSHVYWYRQLPEEGLKFMVYLQKENIIDESGMPKERFSAEFPKEGPSILRIQQVVRGDSAAYFCASATGNGYTFGSGTRLTVV.

The chain uses TRBV18 and TRBJ2-1, with 8 positions matching TRBD2. This CDR3 contains 16 residues. V lost 3 bases to trimming and J lost 10 bases; unmatched junction nucleotides: 14. Germline V gene sequence: CDR1 KGHSH, CDR2 LQKENI. CDR3 residues: CASSPLSGSVQGEQFF. The CDR3 DNA follows: TGTGCCAGCTCACCTTTAAGCGGGAGTGTACAAGGGGAGCAGTTCTTC.

The chain recombines TRBV5-6 with TRBJ1-2, with D possibly TRBD1 on 6 matching bases. Trimming left V 4 bases short and J 6 bases short, with 16 bases between. Per the germline V gene, CDR1 is SGHDT and CDR2 is YYEEEE. The length of the CDR3 is 14 residues. The CDR3 reads CASSTRTGPDGYTF. DNA of the CDR3: TGTGCCAGCAGCACCAGAACAGGGCCGGATGGCTACACCTTC.

This clonotype occurred a few times. The chain carries TRBV7-2 and TRBJ2-7, with D perhaps matching TRBD1 or TRBD2 (6 bases each). Germline values: CDR1 SGHTA, CDR2 FQGNSA. The V end was cut by 5 bases, the J end by 4 bases, with 21 bases between. The length of the CDR3 is 16 residues. CDR3 bases: TGTGCCAGCAGCCCAGTGTTGGGGGGCAGGGATTACGAGCAGTACTTC. Amino acids: CASSPVLGGRDYEQYF.

This clonotype was counted only a few times. The chain couples TRBV7-2 to TRBJ2-7; D is uncertain. Trimming removed 0 bases from V and 7 bases from J, with 13 bases in between. Germline-derived CDR1 and CDR2 are SGHTA and FQGNSA. CDR3 length equals 14 residues. The CDR3 sequence is CASSLAWANLEQYF. CDR3 bases: TGTGCCAGCAGCTTAGCGTGGGCAAACCTAGAGCAGTACTTC. Based on the CDR3 plus reference TRBV7-2 and TRBJ2-7, the full variable domain is GAGVSQSPSNKVTEKGKDVELRCDPISGHTALYWYRQSLGQGLEFLIYFQGNSAPDKSGLPSDRFSAERTGGSVSTLTIQRTQQEDSAVYLCASSLAWANLEQYFGPGTRLTVT.

This rearrangement joins TRBV7-9 to TRBJ2-5, with a possible D match to TRBD1 (5 bases). V dropped 3 bases and J dropped 7 bases, with 15 bases sitting between them. Per germline, CDR1 SEHNR and CDR2 FQNEAQ (reference sequence). This CDR3 is 14 amino acids long. For the CDR3, the DNA is TGTGCCAGCAGCTTGCCGGACAAGTGGCGGACCCAGTACTTC. This encodes CASSLPDKWRTQYF.

This clonotype was recorded once. This chain joins TRBV7-6 and TRBJ2-1, with D possibly being TRBD2 (6 bases). CDR1 SGHVS and CDR2 FNYEAQ come from the germline V gene. This CDR3 is 14 amino acids long. V was pared by 4 bases and J by 10 bases, with 17 bases between. CDR3 residues: CASSSSGGGVEQFF. CDR3 DNA: TGTGCCAGCAGCTCCTCCGGGGGTGGGGTCGAGCAGTTCTTC.

The V and J genes are TRBV20-1 and TRBJ2-7, with D tentatively TRBD1 or TRBD2 (5 bases each). CDR1 is DFQATT and CDR2 is SNEGSKA in the germline V gene (reference sequence). The CDR3 has 14 amino acids. V lost 7 bases and J lost 2, with 18 bases in between. The CDR3 nucleotides read TGCAGTGGGTTTGGGACCAAAATGGCCTACGAGCAGTACTTC. Amino acids: CSGFGTKMAYEQYF.

Notes on this clonotype: Sequence at one end of the junction differs from germline and may be a read error. V gene TRBV25-1 combines with J gene TRBJ2-3, with 8 bases identical to TRBD2. This CDR3 comprises 16 residues. Per germline, CDR1 MGHDK and CDR2 SYGVNS. The CDR3 DNA reads TGTGCCGGCAGTGAATACCGGAGCGGGAGAGCAGATACGCAGTATTTT. Its protein product is CAGSEYRSGRADTQYF.

The chain combines TRBV20-1 with TRBJ1-4; the D is unclear. The CDR3 is made up of 18 amino acids. Germline lookup yields CDR1 DFQATT and CDR2 SNEGSKA (reference sequence). Trimming pared 2 bases from V and 0 bases from J, leaving 19 bases between. The CDR3 sequence: CSARFFPGKLATNEKLFF. CDR3 nucleotides: TGCAGTGCTAGATTTTTCCCGGGGAAGCTTGCAACTAATGAAAAACTGTTTTTT.

On this clonotype: The junction shows a germline mismatch at one end, possibly a read error. This chain links TRBV28 with TRBJ2-7; no firm D call. Germline-derived CDR1 and CDR2 are MDHEN and SYDVKM. The CDR3 covers 10 residues. CDR3 nucleotide sequence: TGTGTCAGCAGTCGGAACGAGCAGTACTTC. Its protein is CVSSRNEQYF.

This clonotype has more than one count but fewer than ten. V gene TRBV10-3 combines with J gene TRBJ2-2; 7 bases map to TRBD2. Germline CDR1 ENHRY, CDR2 SYGVKD. The length of the CDR3 is 14 residues. V gave up 10 bases and J gave up 4 bases; unmatched junction bases: 9. CDR3 in DNA: TGTGCCACCGGGGAGGGCTCGAGCACCGGGGAGCTGTTTTTT. Translated: CATGEGSSTGELFF.